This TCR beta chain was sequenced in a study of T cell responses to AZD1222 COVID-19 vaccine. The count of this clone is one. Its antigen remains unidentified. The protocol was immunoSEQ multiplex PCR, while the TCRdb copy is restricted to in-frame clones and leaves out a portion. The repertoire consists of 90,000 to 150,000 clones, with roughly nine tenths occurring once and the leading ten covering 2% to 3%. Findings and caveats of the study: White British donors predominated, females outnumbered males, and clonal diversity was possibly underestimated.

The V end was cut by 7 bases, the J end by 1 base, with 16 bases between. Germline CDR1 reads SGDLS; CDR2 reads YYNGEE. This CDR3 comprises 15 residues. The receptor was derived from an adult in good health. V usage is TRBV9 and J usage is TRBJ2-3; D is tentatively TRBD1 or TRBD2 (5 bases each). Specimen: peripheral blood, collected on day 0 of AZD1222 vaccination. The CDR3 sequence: CASWGPGGGTDTQYF. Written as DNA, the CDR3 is TGTGCCAGCTGGGGACCCGGTGGGGGCACAGATACGCAGTATTTT.